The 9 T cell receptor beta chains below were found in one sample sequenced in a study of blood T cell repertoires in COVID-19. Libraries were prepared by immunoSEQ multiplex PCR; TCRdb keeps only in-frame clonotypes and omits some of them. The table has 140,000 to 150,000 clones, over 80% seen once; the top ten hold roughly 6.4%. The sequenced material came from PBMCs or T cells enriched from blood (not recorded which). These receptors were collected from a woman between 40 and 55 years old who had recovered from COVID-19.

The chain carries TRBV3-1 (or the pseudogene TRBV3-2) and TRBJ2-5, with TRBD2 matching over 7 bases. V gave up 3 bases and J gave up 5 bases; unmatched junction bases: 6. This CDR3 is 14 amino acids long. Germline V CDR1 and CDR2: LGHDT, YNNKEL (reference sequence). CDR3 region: CASSHGLGVETQYF. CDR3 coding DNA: TGTGCCAGCAGCCACGGACTAGGTGTCGAGACCCAGTACTTC.

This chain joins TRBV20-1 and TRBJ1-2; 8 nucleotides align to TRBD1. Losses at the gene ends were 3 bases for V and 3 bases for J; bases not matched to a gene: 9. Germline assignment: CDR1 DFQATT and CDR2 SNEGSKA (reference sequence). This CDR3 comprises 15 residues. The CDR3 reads CSASSGTGVDYGYTF. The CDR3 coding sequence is TGCAGTGCTAGTTCCGGGACAGGAGTAGACTATGGCTACACCTTC.

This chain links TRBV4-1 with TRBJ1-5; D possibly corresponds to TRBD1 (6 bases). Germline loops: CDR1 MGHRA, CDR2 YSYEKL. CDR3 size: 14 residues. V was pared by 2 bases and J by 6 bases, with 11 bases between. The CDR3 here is CASSQQGSSQPQHF. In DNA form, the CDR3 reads TGCGCCAGCAGCCAACAGGGGTCAAGTCAGCCCCAGCATTTT.

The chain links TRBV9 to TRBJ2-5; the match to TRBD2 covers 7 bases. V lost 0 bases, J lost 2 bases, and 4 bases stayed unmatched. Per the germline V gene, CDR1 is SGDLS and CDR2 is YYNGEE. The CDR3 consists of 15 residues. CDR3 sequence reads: CASSVVAGVQETQYF. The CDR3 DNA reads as TGTGCCAGCAGCGTAGTGGCGGGGGTACAAGAGACCCAGTACTTC.

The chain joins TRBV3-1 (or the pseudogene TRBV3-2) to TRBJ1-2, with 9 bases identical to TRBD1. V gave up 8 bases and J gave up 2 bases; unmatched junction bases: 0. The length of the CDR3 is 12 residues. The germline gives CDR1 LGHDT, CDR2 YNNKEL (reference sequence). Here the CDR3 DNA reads TGTGCCAGCGGGACAGGGAACTATGGCTACACCTTC. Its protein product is CASGTGNYGYTF.

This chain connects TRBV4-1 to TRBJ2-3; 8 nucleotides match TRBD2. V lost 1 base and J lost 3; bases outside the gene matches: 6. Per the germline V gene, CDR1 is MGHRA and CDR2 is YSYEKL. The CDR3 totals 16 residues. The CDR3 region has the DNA TGCGCCAGCAGCCAAGTAGCGGGGCGGGAAACAGATACGCAGTATTTT. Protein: CASSQVAGRETDTQYF.

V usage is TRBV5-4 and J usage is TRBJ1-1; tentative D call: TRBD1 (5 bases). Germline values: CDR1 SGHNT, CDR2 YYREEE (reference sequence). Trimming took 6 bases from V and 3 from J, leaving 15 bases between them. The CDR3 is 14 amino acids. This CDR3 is CASTGGGTYTEAFF. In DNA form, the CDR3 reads TGTGCCAGCACCGGGGGGGGTACTTACACTGAAGCTTTCTTT.

The CDR3 reads CATSRDSKTNEKLFF. CDR3 DNA sequence: TGTGCCACCAGCAGAGACAGTAAAACTAATGAAAAACTGTTTTTT. The gene calls are TRBV15 and TRBJ1-4; D unclear. This CDR3 comprises 15 residues. Looked up from germline, CDR1 is LNHNV and CDR2 is YYDKDF (reference sequence). V was cut by 0 bases and J by 1 base, with 6 bases left in between.

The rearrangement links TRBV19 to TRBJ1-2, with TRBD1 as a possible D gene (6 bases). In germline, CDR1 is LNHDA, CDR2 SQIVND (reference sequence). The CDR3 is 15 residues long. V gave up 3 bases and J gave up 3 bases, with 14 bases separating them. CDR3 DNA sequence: TGTGCCAGTAGTATGTCATCGGACAGCCACTATGGCTACACCTTC. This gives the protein CASSMSSDSHYGYTF. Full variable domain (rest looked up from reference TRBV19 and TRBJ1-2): DGGITQSPKYLFRKEGQNVTLSCEQNLNHDAMYWYRQDPGQGLRLIYYSQIVNDFQKGDIAEGYSVSREKKESFPLTVTSAQKNPTAFYLCASSMSSDSHYGYTFGSGTRLTVV.